A single sample gave rise to the 22 T cell receptor beta chains below, sequenced in a study of T cells in Graves' hyperthyroidism and ophthalmopathy. Authors of the study amplified TCR beta CDR3 regions from RNA transcripts. RT-PCR in the first round (using the HTBI primer set) targeted the TCR CDR3. One entry per CDR3 protein results from TCRdb running MiXCR on the multiplex PCR reads. The table lists 300,000 to 500,000 distinct CDR3 sequences, 15% of them singletons, with 30% to 35% in the top ten. The sequenced material came from blood. These receptors originate from a woman in her 30s with Graves' hyperthyroidism.

This clonotype was found a few times. This rearrangement joins TRBV4-2 to TRBJ1-2, with unresolved D. This CDR3 comprises 16 residues. Germline V gene lookup returns CDR1 LGHNA and CDR2 YNFKEQ. Trimming took 0 bases from V and 2 from J, leaving 13 bases between them. Written as DNA, the CDR3 is TGTGCCAGCAGCCAAGATCCCCAGAGCTACAACTATGGCTACACCTTC. Translation: CASSQDPQSYNYGYTF.

This clonotype was found a few times. The V and J genes are TRBV6-1 and TRBJ1-5; D not resolved. The CDR3 is made up of 15 amino acids. With 5 bases removed from V and 4 bases from J, the gap between germline ends came to 15 bases. Per germline, CDR1 MNHNS and CDR2 SASEGT. The CDR3 DNA follows: TGTGCCAGCAGTCAGGCCCGCTACAATAATCAGCCCCAGCATTTT. It encodes CASSQARYNNQPQHF.

Worth noting for this clonotype: The CDR3 does not end in the conserved phenylalanine or tryptophan, so this is likely a read error. The chain is built from TRBV6-1 and TRBJ2-7; TRBD2 agrees at 8 bases. CDR3 length: 14 residues. The V segment lost 3 bases and the J segment 3 bases; nucleotides outside the gene matches: 4. Germline V lookup: CDR1 MNHNS, CDR2 SASEGT. The CDR3 is CASSDLAGFYEQYL. DNA of the CDR3: TGTGCCAGCAGTGACTTAGCGGGGTTCTACGAGCAGTACCTC.

This clonotype was seen many times. The chain combines TRBV28 with TRBJ2-1, with a weak D call TRBD1 (5 bases). CDR1 is MDHEN and CDR2 is SYDVKM in the germline V gene. Trimming removed 2 bases from V and 3 bases from J, with 14 bases in between. This CDR3 region has 16 residues. CDR3 DNA: TGTGCCAGCAGTTTAGCCCACAGGCTGGACTACAATGAGCAGTTCTTC. It codes for CASSLAHRLDYNEQFF.

The genes are TRBV11-3 and TRBJ2-7, with TRBD1 as a possible D gene (6 bases). CDR3 length: 17 amino acids. Trimming left V 5 bases short and J 2 bases short, with 22 bases between. Germline CDR1 reads SGHNT; CDR2 reads YENEEA. In DNA form, the CDR3 reads TGTGCCAGCAGCGCATCGCCACCGGGACAACCGGCCTACGAGCAGTACTTC. Its translation: CASSASPPGQPAYEQYF.

This clonotype was counted ten times or more. The V gene is TRBV24-1, the J gene TRBJ2-3; no clear D gene. The CDR3 is made up of 15 amino acids. Germline loops: CDR1 KGHDR, CDR2 SFDVKD. V shed 3 bases and J shed 2 bases, with 11 bases lying between them. CDR3 sequence (DNA): TGTGCCACCAGTGATCCGCGGACGACCACAGATACGCAGTATTTT. Its protein product is CATSDPRTTTDTQYF.

This clonotype was picked up many times. This sequence joins TRBV18 and TRBJ1-1, with 9 bases fitting TRBD1. Per germline, CDR1 KGHSH and CDR2 LQKENI. V lost 5 bases, J lost 4 bases, and 14 bases stayed unmatched. This CDR3 region has 17 residues. The DNA of the CDR3 is TGTGCCAGCTCAGCCCTGGTACAGGGGGCCGGGGTCACTGAAGCTTTCTTT. Its protein product is CASSALVQGAGVTEAFF.

Many counts were recorded for this clonotype. This chain joins TRBV11-2 and TRBJ1-1, with no clear D. The CDR3 has 13 residues. The germline V and J ends were trimmed by 5 bases and 2 bases, with 9 bases remaining between them. CDR1 and CDR2 (germline): SGHAT, FQNNGV. The CDR3 DNA sequence: TGTGCCAGCAGCATCAACGAAAACACTGAAGCTTTCTTT. It is translated as CASSINENTEAFF.

This clonotype has only a few counts. The J gene is TRBJ2-5, the V gene TRBV5-8; the D gene could be TRBD1 or TRBD2 (7 bases each). The CDR3 has 17 amino acids. Per germline, CDR1 SGHTS and CDR2 YDEGEE. V was clipped by 4 bases and J by 2 bases, with 21 bases between them. CDR3 protein: CASSPWGRRGGQETQYF. Written as DNA, the CDR3 is TGTGCCAGCAGCCCATGGGGTCGCAGGGGGGGACAAGAGACCCAGTACTTC.

There are many counts of this clonotype. V and J are TRBV7-2 and TRBJ2-5, with 10 bases lining up with TRBD1. From germline, CDR1 is SGHTA and CDR2 FQGNSA. The V gene end was trimmed by 5 bases and the J gene end by 5 bases; junction bases not matched to a gene: 11. The CDR3 length is 16 residues. CDR3 nucleotides: TGTGCCAGCAGCAATGGGACAGGGGTCACGAGGGAGACCCAGTACTTC. Translation: CASSNGTGVTRETQYF.

The table lists this clonotype with a few counts. V and J are TRBV19 and TRBJ1-5, with D perhaps TRBD1 (6 bases). From germline, CDR1 is LNHDA and CDR2 SQIVND (reference sequence). V shed 8 bases and J shed 6 bases, with 17 bases lying between them. CDR3 size: 14 residues. DNA for the CDR3: TGTGCCAGTCAAACCAACAGGGAAACTCAGCCCCAGCATTTT. It yields the protein CASQTNRETQPQHF.

This chain connects TRBV5-1 to TRBJ2-1; a possible D gene is TRBD2 (6 bases). The CDR3 loop spans 15 amino acids. Germline V lookup: CDR1 SGHRS, CDR2 YFSETQ. The V and J ends lost 6 bases and 2 bases respectively, with 15 bases between them. The CDR3 reads CASNHGGRTYNEQFF. CDR3 DNA: TGCGCCAGCAACCATGGGGGGAGAACCTACAATGAGCAGTTCTTC.

V gene TRBV14 combines with J gene TRBJ2-1; D could derive from TRBD1 or TRBD2 (7 bases each). The CDR3 has 14 residues. Germline CDR1 SGHDN, CDR2 FVKESK. Trimming removed 4 bases from V and 8 bases from J, with 15 bases in between. The CDR3 reads CASSRQGGVDEQFF. The CDR3, as DNA: TGTGCCAGCAGCCGGCAGGGGGGGGTTGATGAGCAGTTCTTC.

This clonotype was seen many times. This chain links TRBV12-3 or TRBV12-4 with TRBJ2-1, with D maybe TRBD1 (5 bases). Deletions cut 8 bases from V and 6 bases from J, with 14 bases between. The CDR3 is 13 residues long. CDR3 coding DNA: TGTGCCAGCGGACACCCGGAAATCAATGAGCAGTTCTTC. It specifies CASGHPEINEQFF.

The V call is TRBV3-1, the J call TRBJ2-6, with 10 bases lining up with TRBD2. V shed 6 bases, J shed 0 bases, and the junction held 5 bases outside the gene matches. The CDR3 length is 17 residues. From germline, CDR1 is LGHDT and CDR2 YNNKEL (reference sequence). CDR3 protein: CASRQGLATSGANVLTF. For the CDR3, the DNA is TGTGCCAGCAGACAGGGACTAGCGACCTCTGGGGCCAACGTCCTGACTTTC.

This clonotype was counted once. This chain joins TRBV19 and TRBJ2-1, with a possible D match to TRBD2 (6 bases). The CDR3 is 16 residues long. V was shortened by 4 bases and J by 6 bases, with 19 bases between the two germline ends. The germline V gene encodes CDR1 LNHDA and CDR2 SQIVND (reference sequence). CDR3 region: CASSSGTTSWGNEQFF. CDR3 nucleotides: TGTGCCAGTAGTAGCGGGACGACGAGCTGGGGCAATGAGCAGTTCTTC.

This clonotype was recorded many times. This rearrangement joins TRBV3-1 to TRBJ2-5, with 7 bases identical to TRBD2. CDR1 is LGHDT and CDR2 is YNNKEL in the germline V gene (reference sequence). Trimming at V came to 4 bases and at J to 5 bases, leaving 4 bases not matched to a gene. This CDR3 comprises 13 residues. This CDR3 is CASSLRGSETQYF. In nucleotides, the CDR3 is TGTGCCAGCAGCCTACGCGGGAGTGAGACCCAGTACTTC.

Ten or more counts support this clonotype. The chain combines TRBV6-2 or TRBV6-3 with TRBJ2-1, with 8 bases fitting TRBD2. Germline V gene lookup returns CDR1 MNHEY and CDR2 SVGEGT. V lost 7 bases and J lost 10; bases outside the gene matches: 9. The CDR3 loop spans 13 amino acids. The CDR3 loop reads CASNQELAGEQFF. CDR3 DNA: TGTGCCAGCAACCAGGAATTAGCGGGAGAGCAGTTCTTC.

This clonotype was recorded at least ten times. The chain joins TRBV20-1 to TRBJ2-3, with unresolved D. In germline, CDR1 is DFQATT, CDR2 SNEGSKA (reference sequence). The CDR3 extends over 15 amino acids. The V end lost 3 bases, the J end lost 1 base, and 14 bases lay between the germline ends. The CDR3 loop is CSASETPWRTDTQYF. CDR3 sequence (DNA): TGCAGTGCTAGCGAAACCCCGTGGCGCACAGATACGCAGTATTTT.

In DNA, the CDR3 is TGTGCCAGCAGCCAATACCTCGGGACAGGAGATCAGCCCCAGCATTTT. This encodes CASSQYLGTGDQPQHF. V is TRBV5-6 and J is TRBJ1-5; 8 nucleotides match TRBD1. The CDR3 has 16 residues. Trimming took 4 bases from V and 5 from J; bases not matched to a gene: 11. Germline assignment: CDR1 SGHDT and CDR2 YYEEEE.

The gene calls are TRBV20-1 and TRBJ1-2; no clear D. The V and J ends lost 4 bases and 4 bases respectively, with 7 bases between them. Germline CDR1 is DFQATT and CDR2 is SNEGSKA (reference sequence). The length of the CDR3 is 11 residues. The CDR3: CSATLSYGYTF. The CDR3 nucleotides are TGCAGTGCTACTCTGAGCTATGGCTACACCTTC.

This clonotype was observed at least ten times. The genes are TRBV20-1 and TRBJ1-1, with D tentatively TRBD1 (5 bases). Trimming pared 3 bases from V and 6 bases from J, leaving 17 bases between. The CDR3 has 14 amino acids. Germline V gives CDR1 DFQATT, CDR2 SNEGSKA (reference sequence). The CDR3 region has the DNA TGCAGTGCTAGTGATGGGACCACTCGAGCTGAAGCTTTCTTT. This codes for CSASDGTTRAEAFF.